Listed here are 25 T cell receptor beta chains from one sample, sequenced in a study of sequential checkpoint blockade in melanoma. Libraries were prepared by immunoSEQ multiplex PCR; TCRdb keeps only in-frame clonotypes and omits some of them. The sample carries about 5,100 clones, more than 25% recorded once. Treatment denoted: randomized to nivolumab then ipilimumab (arm A) or the reverse (arm B). Sequences were derived from tumor tissue (inferred from file names), sampled from a patient given nivolumab and ipilimumab in sequence. These receptors all come from a human donor with melanoma.

This clone was counted only a few times. The rearrangement uses TRBV7-4 and TRBJ2-2; D unclear. Germline CDR1 reads SGHVT; CDR2 reads SQSDAQ. Deletions cut 6 bases from V and 0 bases from J, with 5 bases between. The CDR3 has 13 residues. The CDR3 nucleotides are TGTGCCAGCAGGGCTTCGAACACCGGGGAGCTGTTTTTT. Amino acids: CASRASNTGELFF.

This clone has just a few counts. The chain links TRBV6-8 to TRBJ1-1; D is possibly TRBD1 (5 bases). Trimming removed 6 bases at V and 7 bases at J, with 15 bases between. The CDR3 contains 13 residues. Germline-derived CDR1 and CDR2 are MNHGY and SAAAGT. CDR3 DNA: TGTGCCAGCAGGGGGGACTCCTCGTATGAAGCTTTCTTT. Translation: CASRGDSSYEAFF.

The chain has TRBV9 and TRBJ2-7; D not resolved. CDR1 SGDLS and CDR2 YYNGEE come from the germline V gene. This CDR3 has 14 amino acids. The germline V and J ends were trimmed by 0 bases and 1 base, with 8 bases remaining between them. The CDR3 spells CASSVGALSYEQYF. The CDR3 coding sequence is TGTGCCAGCAGCGTAGGCGCTTTATCCTACGAGCAGTACTTC.

Notes on this clone: Its ends do not fully match the called genes, so a read error is possible. The chain combines TRBV2 with TRBJ2-3; a weak D match, TRBD2 (6 bases). The length of the CDR3 is 17 residues. Germline V gene lookup returns CDR1 SNHLY and CDR2 FYNNEI. CDR3 nucleotide sequence: TGTGCCAGCAGCGAAGGGCGGGACCCAACTAGCACAGATACGCAGTATTTT. Translating gives CASSEGRDPTSTDTQYF.

The chain recombines TRBV5-1 with TRBJ2-3, with TRBD2 identical over 8 bases. CDR3 length equals 14 residues. In germline, CDR1 is SGHRS, CDR2 YFSETQ. V gave up 3 bases and J gave up 4 bases; unmatched junction bases: 4. This chain's CDR3 is CASSSAGDPDTQYF. As DNA, the CDR3 is TGCGCCAGCAGCTCAGCGGGAGATCCAGATACGCAGTATTTT.

This clone is medium-sized by share. The chain couples TRBV30 to TRBJ1-3; no clear D. The CDR3 totals 13 residues. The germline gives CDR1 GTSNPN, CDR2 SVGIG (reference sequence). V dropped 0 bases and J dropped 9 bases, with 12 bases sitting between them. This chain's CDR3 is CAWSVLGAGTIYF. CDR3 in DNA: TGTGCCTGGAGTGTACTAGGCGCGGGCACCATATATTTT.

The chain links TRBV6-8 to TRBJ1-1, with D possibly matching TRBD1 (5 bases). This CDR3 has 15 residues. Trimming took 0 bases from V and 5 from J, leaving 13 bases between them. Per the germline V gene, CDR1 is MNHGY and CDR2 is SAAAGT. The CDR3 here is CASSYSLGRGTEAFF. CDR3 sequence (DNA): TGTGCCAGCAGTTACTCGTTAGGGAGGGGAACTGAAGCTTTCTTT.

In this sample, this clone is medium-sized. The gene calls are TRBV11-3 and TRBJ2-2, with 7 bases aligning to TRBD1. The CDR3 is made up of 17 amino acids. With V trimmed by 6 bases and J by 2 bases, 12 bases remained unmatched. Germline V gene sequence: CDR1 SGHNT, CDR2 YENEEA. The CDR3 DNA reads TGTGCCAGCAGTTACACCTCCGGGACAGCCAACACCGGGGAGCTGTTTTTT. This codes for CASSYTSGTANTGELFF.

The gene calls are TRBV28 and TRBJ2-5; 9 bases align to TRBD2. Germline V CDR1 and CDR2: MDHEN, SYDVKM. V lost 2 bases, J lost 1 base, and 2 bases stayed unmatched. This CDR3 comprises 15 residues. CDR3 sequence reads: CASSLETSGQETQYF. CDR3 nucleotide sequence: TGTGCCAGCAGTTTAGAGACTAGCGGCCAAGAGACCCAGTACTTC.

The CDR3 bases are TGTGCCAGCAGCGTAGGGAGTAACAATGAGCAGTTCTTC. It codes for CASSVGSNNEQFF. This chain connects TRBV9 to TRBJ2-1, with D unclear. The germline V and J ends were trimmed by 0 bases and 5 bases, with 6 bases remaining between them. The CDR3 totals 13 residues. The germline V gene has CDR1 SGDLS and CDR2 YYNGEE.

This clone was found a few times. This rearrangement joins TRBV9 to TRBJ1-1, with D possibly TRBD1 on 5 matching bases. CDR3 size: 14 residues. CDR1 is SGDLS, CDR2 YYNGEE, per germline. V was trimmed by 4 bases and J by 4 bases, leaving 14 bases between them. CDR3 sequence reads: CASSLGGGGTEAFF. Here the CDR3 DNA reads TGTGCCAGCAGCCTCGGCGGGGGGGGCACTGAAGCTTTCTTT.

The CDR3 loop is CSVLAGGRNEQFF. DNA of the CDR3: TGCAGCGTATTAGCGGGAGGAAGAAATGAGCAGTTCTTC. The chain recombines TRBV29-1 with TRBJ2-1, with TRBD2 matching over 10 bases. V gave up 6 bases and J gave up 7 bases; unmatched junction bases: 6. Germline V gene sequence: CDR1 SQVTM, CDR2 ANQGSEA. CDR3 length equals 13 residues.

This chain joins TRBV6-8 and TRBJ1-1; perhaps TRBD1 as D (6 bases). CDR1 is MNHGY, CDR2 SAAAGT, per germline. The CDR3 is 14 residues long. Trimming removed 0 bases from V and 4 bases from J, with 9 bases in between. The CDR3, as DNA: TGTGCCAGCAGTTACTCAGGGGGGAGCACTGAAGCTTTCTTT. This translates into CASSYSGGSTEAFF.

The genes are TRBV5-1 and TRBJ2-6; D may be TRBD2 (5 bases). Looked up from germline, CDR1 is SGHRS and CDR2 is YFSETQ. The ends were cut back, 3 bases at V and 2 bases at J, with 12 bases in the middle. CDR3 length: 16 amino acids. The CDR3 DNA is TGCGCCAGCAGCTGGCGGGCGGGCACTGGGGCCAACGTCCTGACTTTC. Translated, it gives CASSWRAGTGANVLTF. Full variable domain (remainder filled in from reference TRBV5-1 and TRBJ2-6): KAGVTQTPRYLIKTRGQQVTLSCSPISGHRSVSWYQQTPGQGLQFLFEYFSETQRNKGNFPGRFSGRQFSNSRSEMNVSTLELGDSALYLCASSWRAGTGANVLTFGAGSRLTVL.

This clone was found many times. The chain couples TRBV9 to TRBJ2-7; TRBD1 aligns across 8 bases. The junction had 4 bases not matched to a gene; V was cut back by 4 bases and J by 1 base. The CDR3 sequence is 14 residues long. Germline-derived CDR1 and CDR2 are SGDLS and YYNGEE. The CDR3 DNA is TGTGCCAGCAGCTCCGGACAGGGTTCCTACGAGCAGTACTTC. It translates to CASSSGQGSYEQYF.

The chain couples TRBV5-1 to TRBJ2-1; D remains unclear. Per germline, CDR1 SGHRS and CDR2 YFSETQ. V lost 1 base and J lost 3, with 8 bases in between. The CDR3 spans 14 residues. The CDR3 DNA sequence: TGCGCCAGCAGCTTGTATACGAGCTACAATGAGCAGTTCTTC. Its protein is CASSLYTSYNEQFF.

The table lists this clone with many counts. This chain links TRBV6-8 with TRBJ1-5; D may be TRBD1 (5 bases). Trimming stripped 7 bases from V and 0 bases from J, with 10 bases between. Germline loops: CDR1 MNHGY, CDR2 SAAAGT. This CDR3 region has 14 residues. The CDR3 here is CASMRGNSNQPQHF. The CDR3, as DNA: TGTGCCAGCATGCGGGGGAATAGCAATCAGCCCCAGCATTTT.

The CDR3 nucleotides are TGTGCCAGCAGCCGGTCGGAGCTTTACAATGAGCAGTTCTTC. Its translation is CASSRSELYNEQFF. V and J are TRBV11-3 and TRBJ2-1; unclear D gene. There are 14 residues in the CDR3. The V end was cut by 5 bases, the J end by 4 bases, with 12 bases between. CDR1 is SGHNT and CDR2 is YENEEA in the germline V gene.

The rearrangement joins TRBV5-1 to TRBJ1-1; D remains unclear. V was cut by 0 bases and J by 4 bases, with 10 bases left in between. In germline, CDR1 is SGHRS, CDR2 YFSETQ. There are 14 residues in the CDR3. CDR3 in amino acids: CASSLDGEVTEAFF. The DNA for the CDR3 is TGCGCCAGCAGCTTGGACGGGGAGGTCACTGAAGCTTTCTTT.

This clone was detected many times. This chain links TRBV11-3 with TRBJ1-4, with 7 bases aligning to TRBD1. The V gene end was trimmed by 3 bases and the J gene end by 0 bases; junction bases not matched to a gene: 4. The CDR3 length is 16 residues. CDR1 SGHNT and CDR2 YENEEA come from the germline V gene. Written as DNA, the CDR3 is TGTGCCAGCAGCTTGGGGGACAGAGCAACTAATGAAAAACTGTTTTTT. It is translated as CASSLGDRATNEKLFF. Combining the CDR3 with reference TRBV11-3 and TRBJ1-4 gives the whole variable domain EAGVVQSPRYKIIEKKQPVAFWCNPISGHNTLYWYLQNLGQGPELLIRYENEEAVDDSQLPKDRFSAERLKGVDSTLKIQPAELGDSAVYLCASSLGDRATNEKLFFGSGTQLSVL.

This clone was recorded a few times. This rearrangement joins TRBV9 to TRBJ2-5; 10 bases are shared with TRBD1. This CDR3 comprises 17 residues. CDR1 is SGDLS, CDR2 YYNGEE, per germline. V lost 4 bases, J lost 5 bases, and 14 bases stayed unmatched. CDR3 in amino acids: CASSPWDSTGGGETQYF. The CDR3 region has the DNA TGTGCCAGCAGCCCGTGGGATTCGACAGGGGGCGGGGAGACCCAGTACTTC.

This clone has only a few counts. The CDR3 here is CASSLGGEYEQYF. In DNA, the CDR3 is TGTGCCAGCAGCCTCGGGGGGGAATACGAGCAGTACTTC. The chain uses TRBV6-8 and TRBJ2-7, with TRBD2 identical over 8 bases. CDR1 is MNHGY, CDR2 SAAAGT, per germline. This CDR3 contains 13 residues. Losses at the gene ends were 6 bases for V and 4 bases for J; bases not matched to a gene: 5.

The sample holds many counts of this clone. This chain links TRBV6-8 with TRBJ2-1; TRBD2 matches 7 bases. This CDR3 has 15 amino acids. J lost 6 bases, V lost 2 bases, and 7 bases had no gene match. Germline values: CDR1 MNHGY, CDR2 SAAAGT. The CDR3 nucleotides read TGTGCCAGCAGTTACGAACTAGCGATGCTCAATGAGCAGTTCTTC. Protein: CASSYELAMLNEQFF.

In its sample, this clone ranks as medium-sized. This rearrangement joins TRBV29-1 to TRBJ2-7, with 12 nucleotides matching TRBD2. From germline, CDR1 is SQVTM and CDR2 ANQGSEA. The CDR3 spans 16 residues. J gave up 0 bases and V 2 bases, and 5 bases lay outside the gene matches. CDR3 sequence reads: CSVEPTTSGGSYEQYF. The CDR3 bases are TGCAGCGTTGAACCGACGACTAGCGGGGGCTCCTACGAGCAGTACTTC.

V usage is TRBV15 and J usage is TRBJ2-4, with 7 bases aligning to TRBD2. With 1 base clipped from V and 6 bases from J, the junction kept 6 bases outside the gene matches. This CDR3 region has 15 residues. Germline CDR1 is LNHNV and CDR2 is YYDKDF (reference sequence). The CDR3 sequence is CATSRGGPGGNIQYF. As DNA, the CDR3 is TGTGCCACCAGCAGAGGGGGCCCGGGGGGAAACATTCAGTACTTC.